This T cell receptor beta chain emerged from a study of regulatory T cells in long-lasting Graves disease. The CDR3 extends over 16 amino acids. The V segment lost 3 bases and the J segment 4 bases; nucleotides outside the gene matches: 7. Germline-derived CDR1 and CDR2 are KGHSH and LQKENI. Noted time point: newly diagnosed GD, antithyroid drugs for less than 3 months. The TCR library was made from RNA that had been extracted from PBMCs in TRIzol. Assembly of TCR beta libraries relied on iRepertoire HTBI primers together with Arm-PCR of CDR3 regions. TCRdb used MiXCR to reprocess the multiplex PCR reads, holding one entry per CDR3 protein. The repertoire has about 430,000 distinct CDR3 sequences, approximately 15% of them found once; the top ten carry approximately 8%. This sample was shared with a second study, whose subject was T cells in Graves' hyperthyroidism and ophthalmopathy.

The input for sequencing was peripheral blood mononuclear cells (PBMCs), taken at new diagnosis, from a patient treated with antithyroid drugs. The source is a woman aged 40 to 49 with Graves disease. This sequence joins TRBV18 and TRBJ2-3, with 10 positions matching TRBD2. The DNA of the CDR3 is TGTGCCAGCTCACCGCCCCTAGCGGGAGTGGCAGATACGCAGTATTTT. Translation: CASSPPLAGVADTQYF.